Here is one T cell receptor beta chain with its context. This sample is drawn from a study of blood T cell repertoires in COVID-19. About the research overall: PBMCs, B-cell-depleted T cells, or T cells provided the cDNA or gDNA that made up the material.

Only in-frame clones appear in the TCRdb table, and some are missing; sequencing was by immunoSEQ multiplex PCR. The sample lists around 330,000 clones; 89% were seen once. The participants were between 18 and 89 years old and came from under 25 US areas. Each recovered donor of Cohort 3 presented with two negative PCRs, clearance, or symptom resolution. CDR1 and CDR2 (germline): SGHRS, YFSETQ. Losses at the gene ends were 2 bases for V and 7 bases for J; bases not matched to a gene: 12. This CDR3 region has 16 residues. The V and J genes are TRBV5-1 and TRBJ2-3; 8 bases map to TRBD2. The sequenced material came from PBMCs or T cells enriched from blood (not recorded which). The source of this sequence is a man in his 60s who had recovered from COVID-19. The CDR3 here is CASSLTSGLTTNTQYF. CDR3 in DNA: TGCGCCAGCAGCTTAACTAGCGGCCTAACGACAAATACGCAGTATTTT.